These T cell receptor beta chains were read from a single sample in a study of graft-versus-host responses after intestinal transplantation. Generated by immunoSEQ multiplex PCR, the TCRdb table keeps only in-frame clones and is missing some. The profile shows about 9,800 clones, around 91% of them singletons. Sample: PBMCs, taken about 6 weeks after intestinal transplant. These receptors all come from a human patient who received an intestinal transplant, so some T cells may come from the graft donor. Both conserved end residues are part of each CDR3. A D gene is named only where the DNA matches it firmly.

CDR3aa: CASSSGGVQFF
j_gene: TRBJ2-1
v_gene: TRBV6-5
d_gene: .

CDR3aa: CASGTSGSSYNEQFF
j_gene: TRBJ2-1
v_gene: TRBV9
d_gene: TRBD2

CDR3aa: CASSQDWALETEAFF
j_gene: TRBJ1-1
v_gene: TRBV4-1
d_gene: .

CDR3aa: CASSLAPGDRAGYTF
j_gene: TRBJ1-2
v_gene: TRBV7-6
d_gene: TRBD1

CDR3aa: CASSYTGYQETQYF
j_gene: TRBJ2-5
v_gene: TRBV28
d_gene: .

CDR3aa: CASSELRGWQPQHF
j_gene: TRBJ1-5
v_gene: TRBV6-1
d_gene: .

CDR3aa: CASSIGLSTDTQYF
j_gene: TRBJ2-3
v_gene: TRBV19
d_gene: .

CDR3aa: CASSLTGGNQPQHF
j_gene: TRBJ1-5
v_gene: TRBV5-6
d_gene: TRBD1

CDR3aa: CASSPGGAWNNSPLHF
j_gene: TRBJ1-6
v_gene: TRBV5-1
d_gene: .

CDR3aa: CASSGETQYF
j_gene: TRBJ2-5
v_gene: TRBV10-2
d_gene: .

CDR3aa: CATSLGLARQETQYF
j_gene: TRBJ2-5
v_gene: TRBV28
d_gene: TRBD2

CDR3aa: CASSETSALFEQFF
j_gene: TRBJ2-1
v_gene: TRBV9
d_gene: TRBD2

CDR3aa: CASSLAGDFLAENIQYF
j_gene: TRBJ2-4
v_gene: TRBV5-1
d_gene: .

CDR3aa: CASRGRTPESGYTF
j_gene: TRBJ1-2
v_gene: TRBV12-2
d_gene: .

CDR3aa: CATGGSPLHF
j_gene: TRBJ1-6
v_gene: TRBV6-1
d_gene: .

CDR3aa: CASTPKAGNTIYF
j_gene: TRBJ1-3
v_gene: TRBV11-2
d_gene: .

CDR3aa: CASSLAGRGGEQYF
j_gene: TRBJ2-7
v_gene: TRBV7-9
d_gene: .

CDR3aa: CASAAWAADGYTF
j_gene: TRBJ1-2
v_gene: TRBV12-5
d_gene: .

CDR3aa: CASSPGAENIQYF
j_gene: TRBJ2-4
v_gene: TRBV18
d_gene: .

CDR3aa: CASSQRHFQETQYF
j_gene: TRBJ2-5
v_gene: TRBV11-1
d_gene: .

CDR3aa: CASSLGLGAEQYF
j_gene: TRBJ2-7
v_gene: TRBV13
d_gene: .

CDR3aa: CASSPTPGLSPLHF
j_gene: TRBJ1-6
v_gene: TRBV13
d_gene: .

CDR3aa: CASSSLADRGDTQYF
j_gene: TRBJ2-3
v_gene: TRBV28
d_gene: .

CDR3aa: CASSPGGSSYNSPLHF
j_gene: TRBJ1-6
v_gene: TRBV28
d_gene: .

CDR3aa: CASTSKPGQGRGYTF
j_gene: TRBJ1-2
v_gene: TRBV11-2
d_gene: TRBD1

CDR3aa: CASSRGQETQYF
j_gene: TRBJ2-5
v_gene: TRBV6-6
d_gene: TRBD1

CDR3aa: CASSLGPTYSPLHF
j_gene: TRBJ1-6
v_gene: TRBV28
d_gene: .

CDR3aa: CASSSRLAARQETQYF
j_gene: TRBJ2-5
v_gene: TRBV7-9
d_gene: TRBD2

CDR3aa: CASRPTGDDEKLFF
j_gene: TRBJ1-4
v_gene: TRBV16
d_gene: TRBD1

CDR3aa: CASSPSGTAYEQYF
j_gene: TRBJ2-7
v_gene: TRBV9
d_gene: .

CDR3aa: CATSRVGTDLYGYTF
j_gene: TRBJ1-2
v_gene: TRBV15
d_gene: .

CDR3aa: CASSSSSWDSSRAKNIQYF
j_gene: TRBJ2-4
v_gene: TRBV18
d_gene: TRBD1

CDR3aa: CASSDAGTAGRYEQYF
j_gene: TRBJ2-7
v_gene: TRBV6-1
d_gene: .

CDR3aa: CAASNRDTTYEQYF
j_gene: .
v_gene: TRBV10-3
d_gene: .

CDR3aa: CASSYTFGNYEQYF
j_gene: TRBJ2-7
v_gene: TRBV6-5
d_gene: .

CDR3aa: CASNRRDRDSYEQYF
j_gene: TRBJ2-7
v_gene: TRBV6-5
d_gene: TRBD1

CDR3aa: CASSFMASGTFETQYF
j_gene: TRBJ2-5
v_gene: TRBV5-4
d_gene: TRBD2

CDR3aa: CASSLLGLALYNEQFF
j_gene: TRBJ2-1
v_gene: TRBV11-2
d_gene: TRBD2

CDR3aa: CASSPGRGVYEQYF
j_gene: TRBJ2-7
v_gene: TRBV6-5
d_gene: .

CDR3aa: CASKGTGGGNSPLHF
j_gene: TRBJ1-6
v_gene: TRBV2
d_gene: TRBD1

CDR3aa: CASSIDWGLYNEQFF
j_gene: TRBJ2-1
v_gene: TRBV19
d_gene: .

CDR3aa: CAISVAVYSGNTIYF
j_gene: TRBJ1-3
v_gene: TRBV6-1
d_gene: .